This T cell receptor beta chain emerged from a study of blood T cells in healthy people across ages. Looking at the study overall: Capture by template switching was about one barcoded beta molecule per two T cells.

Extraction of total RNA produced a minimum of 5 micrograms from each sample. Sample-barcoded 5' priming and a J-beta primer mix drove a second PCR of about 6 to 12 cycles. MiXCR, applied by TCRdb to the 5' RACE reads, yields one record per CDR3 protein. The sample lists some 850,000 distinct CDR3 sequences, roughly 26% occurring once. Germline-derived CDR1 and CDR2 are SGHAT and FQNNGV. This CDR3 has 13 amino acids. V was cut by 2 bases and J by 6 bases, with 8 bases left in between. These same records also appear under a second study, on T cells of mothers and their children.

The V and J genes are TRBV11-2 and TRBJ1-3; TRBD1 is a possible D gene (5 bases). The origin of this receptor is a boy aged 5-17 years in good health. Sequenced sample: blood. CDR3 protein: CASSLRQLNTIYF. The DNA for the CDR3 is TGTGCCAGCAGCTTACGACAGTTAAACACCATATATTTT.